The rows below give T cell receptor beta chains drawn from one sample of a study of blood T cell repertoires in COVID-19. Using immunoSEQ multiplex PCR, the repertoire was profiled, and TCRdb retains in-frame clones only, with some absent. The sample carries roughly 150,000 clones, 75% to 90% recorded once. The source material was peripheral blood. All receptors derive from a woman aged 80 or over with active or convalescent COVID-19. Each CDR3 is given without its conserved first and last residue.

CDR3	J	V
ASSPRRQGNNEQF	TRBJ2-1	TRBV18
ASSEYRGLSYT	TRBJ1-2	TRBV25-1
SVDGLAGQETQY	TRBJ2-5	TRBV29-1
ASSVQGVATEAF	TRBJ1-1	TRBV9
ASGQGAIGTGNTIY	TRBJ1-3	TRBV19
ASSQGDSRTPIY	TRBJ1-3	TRBV4-3
ASSLALTGLQPQH	TRBJ1-5	TRBV5-5
ASSLAGGTGGHGYT	TRBJ1-2	TRBV7-2
ASSLIGTEGEKLF	TRBJ1-4	TRBV5-6
ASSYSWSSNQPQH	TRBJ1-5	TRBV6-5
ASSFLTGSAEGNTIY	TRBJ1-3	TRBV5-1
ASSPGFAGANVLT	TRBJ2-6	TRBV6-5
ASSDVGTGGRETQY	TRBJ2-5	TRBV25-1
ASSLVGRGDPHEQF	TRBJ2-1	TRBV5-1
ASSRQGAREKLF	TRBJ1-4	TRBV3-1/TRBV3-2
ASSKIGPQTLEKLF	TRBJ1-4	TRBV21-1
ASSYRTGSREGYT	TRBJ1-2	TRBV27
ASSVGRGNLHNSPLH	TRBJ1-6	TRBV9
AWKNQGAGGNTIY	TRBJ1-3	TRBV30
ASSPGFSNQPQH	TRBJ1-5	TRBV5-6
ASSQGGQGGNQPQH	TRBJ1-5	TRBV4-3
ASSYSWTGPYEQY	TRBJ2-7	TRBV6-5
ASSFRAMNTEAF	TRBJ1-1	TRBV6-2/TRBV6-3
ASSYSGGTSYEQY	TRBJ2-7	TRBV7-2
ASSLYSTEAF	TRBJ1-1	TRBV5-6
ASSLTGSQETQY	TRBJ2-5	TRBV7-2
ASSQQRTGSYEQY	TRBJ2-7	TRBV4-2
ASSLTGTGLYEQY	TRBJ2-7	TRBV5-1
ASSLPGANTGELF	TRBJ2-2	TRBV4-1
ASSLARGSIY	TRBJ1-3	TRBV7-9
ASSLAQGYEQY	TRBJ2-7	TRBV11-2
ASSEASATGHGYT	TRBJ1-2	TRBV6-1